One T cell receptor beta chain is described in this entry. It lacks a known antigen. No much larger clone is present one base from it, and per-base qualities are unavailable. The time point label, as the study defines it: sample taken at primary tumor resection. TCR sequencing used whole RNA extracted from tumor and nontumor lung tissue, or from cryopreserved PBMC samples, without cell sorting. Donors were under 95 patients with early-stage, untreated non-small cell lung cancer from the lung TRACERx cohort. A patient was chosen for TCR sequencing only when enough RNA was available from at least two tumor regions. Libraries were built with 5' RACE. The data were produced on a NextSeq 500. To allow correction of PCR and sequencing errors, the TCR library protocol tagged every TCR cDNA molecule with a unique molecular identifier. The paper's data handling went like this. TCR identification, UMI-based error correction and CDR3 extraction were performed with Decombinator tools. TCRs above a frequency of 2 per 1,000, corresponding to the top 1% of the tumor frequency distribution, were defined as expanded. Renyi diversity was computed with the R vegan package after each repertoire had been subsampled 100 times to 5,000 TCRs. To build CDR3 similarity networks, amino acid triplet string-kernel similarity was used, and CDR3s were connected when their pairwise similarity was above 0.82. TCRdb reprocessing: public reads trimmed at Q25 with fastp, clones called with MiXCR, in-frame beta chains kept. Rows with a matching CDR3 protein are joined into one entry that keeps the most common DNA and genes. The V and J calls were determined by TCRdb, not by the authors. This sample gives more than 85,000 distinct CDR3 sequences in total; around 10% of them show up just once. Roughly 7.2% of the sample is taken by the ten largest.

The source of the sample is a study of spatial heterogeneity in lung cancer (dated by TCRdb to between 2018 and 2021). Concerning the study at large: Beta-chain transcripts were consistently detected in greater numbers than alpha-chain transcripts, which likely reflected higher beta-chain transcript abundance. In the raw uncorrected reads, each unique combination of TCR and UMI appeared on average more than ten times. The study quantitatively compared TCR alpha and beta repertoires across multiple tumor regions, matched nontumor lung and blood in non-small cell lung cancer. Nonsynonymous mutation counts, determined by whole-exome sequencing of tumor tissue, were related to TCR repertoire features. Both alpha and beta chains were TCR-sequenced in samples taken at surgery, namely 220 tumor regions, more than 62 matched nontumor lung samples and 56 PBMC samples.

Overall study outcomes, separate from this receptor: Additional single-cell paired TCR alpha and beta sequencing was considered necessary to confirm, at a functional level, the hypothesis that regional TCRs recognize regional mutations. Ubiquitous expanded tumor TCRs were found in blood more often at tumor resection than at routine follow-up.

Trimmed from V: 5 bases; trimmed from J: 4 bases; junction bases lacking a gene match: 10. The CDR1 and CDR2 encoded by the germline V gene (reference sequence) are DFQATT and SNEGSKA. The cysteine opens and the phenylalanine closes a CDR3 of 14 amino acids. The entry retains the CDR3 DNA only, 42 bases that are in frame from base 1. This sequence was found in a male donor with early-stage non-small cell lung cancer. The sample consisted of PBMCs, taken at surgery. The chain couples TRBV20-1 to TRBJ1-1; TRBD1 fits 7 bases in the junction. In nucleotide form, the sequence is TGCAGTGCTCACCTAGGGGCAGGGGGCACTGAAGCTTTCTTT. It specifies CSAHLGAGGTEAFF.